This TCR beta chain was documented in a study of shared clonotypes between healthy human individuals. Whole-study results and caveats: Naive subsets usually exceeded memory subsets in estimated richness.

The V end lost 8 bases, the J end lost 5 bases, and 13 bases lay between the germline ends. CDR3 size: 12 residues. The germline gives CDR1 SNHLY, CDR2 FYNNEI. A word on this clone: Antigen specificity is unknown.

Some clones are missing from TCRdb's copy, which holds only in-frame ones; the method was immunoSEQ multiplex PCR. The table includes a few million clones, around 92% detected once. Nashville, Tennessee was home to all donors, who were Caucasian adults. This chain joins TRBV2 and TRBJ2-7, with a tentative D call TRBD1 (5 bases). The sample comprised naive CD4+ T cells from PBMCs. Subset here: CD45RA+ positively selected. The sequence was collected from a man between 18 and 29 years old in good health. Some clones in this sample may be carry-over from other donors' samples. The CDR3 DNA is TGTGCCAGCGGCGGTCAGGGAAACGAGCAGTACTTC. This encodes CASGGQGNEQYF. Full variable domain (rest looked up from reference TRBV2 and TRBJ2-7): EPEVTQTPSHQVTQMGQEVILRCVPISNHLYFYWYRQILGQKVEFLVSFYNNEISEKSEIFDDQFSVERPDGSNFTLKIRSTKLEDSAMYFCASGGQGNEQYFGPGTRLTVT.